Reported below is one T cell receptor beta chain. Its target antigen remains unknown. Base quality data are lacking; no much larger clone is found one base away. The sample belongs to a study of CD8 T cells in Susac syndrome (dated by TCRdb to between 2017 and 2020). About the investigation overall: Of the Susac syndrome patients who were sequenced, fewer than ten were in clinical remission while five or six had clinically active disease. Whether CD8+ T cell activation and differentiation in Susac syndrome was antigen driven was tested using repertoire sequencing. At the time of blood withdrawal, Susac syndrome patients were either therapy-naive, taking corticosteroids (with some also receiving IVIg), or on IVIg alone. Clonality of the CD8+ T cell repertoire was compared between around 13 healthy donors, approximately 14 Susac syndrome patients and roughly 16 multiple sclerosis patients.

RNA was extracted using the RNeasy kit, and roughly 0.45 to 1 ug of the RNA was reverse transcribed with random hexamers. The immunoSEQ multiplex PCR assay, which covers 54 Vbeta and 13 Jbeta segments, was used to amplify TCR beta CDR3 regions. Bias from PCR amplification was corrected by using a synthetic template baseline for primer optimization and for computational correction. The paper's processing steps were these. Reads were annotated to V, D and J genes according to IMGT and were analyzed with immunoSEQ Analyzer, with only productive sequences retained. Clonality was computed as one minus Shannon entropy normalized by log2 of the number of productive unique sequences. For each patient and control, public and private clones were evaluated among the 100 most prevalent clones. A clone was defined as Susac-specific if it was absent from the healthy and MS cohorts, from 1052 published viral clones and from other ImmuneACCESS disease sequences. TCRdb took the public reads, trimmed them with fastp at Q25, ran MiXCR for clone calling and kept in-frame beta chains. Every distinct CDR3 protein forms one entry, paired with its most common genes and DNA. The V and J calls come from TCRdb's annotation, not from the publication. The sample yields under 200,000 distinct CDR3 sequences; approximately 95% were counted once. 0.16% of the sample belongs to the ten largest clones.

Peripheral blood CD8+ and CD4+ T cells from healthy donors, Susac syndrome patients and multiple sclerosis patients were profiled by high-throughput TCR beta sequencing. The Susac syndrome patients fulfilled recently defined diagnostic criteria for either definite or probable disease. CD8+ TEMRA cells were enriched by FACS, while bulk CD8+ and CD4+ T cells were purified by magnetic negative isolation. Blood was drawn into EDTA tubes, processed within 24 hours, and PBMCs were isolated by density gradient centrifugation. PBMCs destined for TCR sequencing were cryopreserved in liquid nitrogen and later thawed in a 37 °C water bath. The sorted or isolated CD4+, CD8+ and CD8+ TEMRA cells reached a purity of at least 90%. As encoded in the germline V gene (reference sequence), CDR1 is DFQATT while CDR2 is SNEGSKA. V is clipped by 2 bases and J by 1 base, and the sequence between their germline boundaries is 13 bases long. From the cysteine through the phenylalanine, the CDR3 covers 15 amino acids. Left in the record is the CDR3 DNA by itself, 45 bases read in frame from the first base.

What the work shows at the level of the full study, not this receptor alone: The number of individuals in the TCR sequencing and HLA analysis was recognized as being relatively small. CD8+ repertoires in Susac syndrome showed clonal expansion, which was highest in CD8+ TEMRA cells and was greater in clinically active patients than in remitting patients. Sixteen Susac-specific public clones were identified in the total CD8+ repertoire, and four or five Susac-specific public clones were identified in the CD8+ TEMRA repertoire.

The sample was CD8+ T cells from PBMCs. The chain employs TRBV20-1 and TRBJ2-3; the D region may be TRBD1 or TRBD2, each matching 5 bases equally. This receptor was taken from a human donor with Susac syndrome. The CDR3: CSARRDLRGTDTQYF. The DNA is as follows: TGCAGTGCTAGAAGGGACCTGCGAGGCACAGATACGCAGTATTTT.